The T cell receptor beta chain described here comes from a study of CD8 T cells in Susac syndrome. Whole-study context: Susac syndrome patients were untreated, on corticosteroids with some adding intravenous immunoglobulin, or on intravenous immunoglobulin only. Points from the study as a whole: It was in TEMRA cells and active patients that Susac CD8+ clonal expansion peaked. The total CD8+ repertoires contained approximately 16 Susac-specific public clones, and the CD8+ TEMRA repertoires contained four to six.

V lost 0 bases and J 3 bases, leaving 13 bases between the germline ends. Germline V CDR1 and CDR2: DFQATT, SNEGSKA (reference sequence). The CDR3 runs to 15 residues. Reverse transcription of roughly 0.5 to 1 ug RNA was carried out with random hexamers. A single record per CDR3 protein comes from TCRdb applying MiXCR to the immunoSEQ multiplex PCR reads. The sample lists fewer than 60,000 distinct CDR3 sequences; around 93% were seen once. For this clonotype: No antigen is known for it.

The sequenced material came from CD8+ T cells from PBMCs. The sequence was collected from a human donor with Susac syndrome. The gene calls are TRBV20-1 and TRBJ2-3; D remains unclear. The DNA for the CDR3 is TGCAGTGCTAGAGATCCGGCGGCCCCTACAGATACGCAGTATTTT. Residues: CSARDPAAPTDTQYF.